What follows are 20 T cell receptor beta chains derived from one specimen sequenced in a study of beta chain features in type 1 diabetes. Sequenced material consisted of expressed TCRB transcripts (all of the isolated RNA was reverse transcribed). TCRdb keeps only in-frame clones here, not all; method: immunoSEQ multiplex PCR. The table has over 700,000 clones, about a sixth seen once. Input material: naive CD4+ T cells from blood. The receptors here all came from a woman between 18 and 29 years old in good health.

This clone was observed a few times. The V and J genes are TRBV6-5 and TRBJ2-7, with 8 positions matching TRBD2. V shed 6 bases and J 2 bases; nucleotides not matched to a gene: 9. Per the germline V gene, CDR1 is MNHEY and CDR2 is SVGAGI. The CDR3 is 15 amino acids. DNA for the CDR3: TGTGCCAGCAGGCCAGCCCTAGCGGGTCCCTACGAGCAGTACTTC. Translation gives CASRPALAGPYEQYF.

This clone was observed a few times. The V call is TRBV6-1, the J call TRBJ2-7; a possible D gene is TRBD2 (5 bases). The CDR3 consists of 13 residues. V shed 8 bases and J shed 2 bases, with 13 bases lying between them. CDR1 and CDR2 (germline): MNHNS, SASEGT. As DNA, the CDR3 is TGTGCCAGCGGACCCATCGGGACCTACGAGCAGTACTTC. The encoded protein is CASGPIGTYEQYF.

This chain joins TRBV4-1 and TRBJ2-7; 14 bases match TRBD2. The junction had 4 bases not matched to a gene; V was cut back by 6 bases and J by 3 bases. Germline CDR1 reads MGHRA; CDR2 reads YSYEKL. This CDR3 has 15 amino acids. The CDR3 protein is CASRLGLAGVYEQYF. The DNA of the CDR3 is TGCGCCAGCAGATTGGGACTAGCGGGAGTCTACGAGCAGTACTTC.

The chain carries TRBV7-3 and TRBJ2-1, with 8 bases lining up with TRBD2. The V gene's germline CDR1 is SGHTA and CDR2 FQGTGA. The CDR3 is made up of 16 amino acids. The V and J ends lost 4 bases and 2 bases, in that order; junction bases with no gene match: 7. The CDR3 DNA reads as TGTGCCAGCAGCTCCGCCGGGAGGGGCGCCTACAATGAGCAGTTCTTC. This sequence encodes CASSSAGRGAYNEQFF.

This chain connects TRBV5-6 to TRBJ2-5, with 8 bases that match TRBD1. CDR3 length equals 14 residues. After removal of 4 bases from V and 5 bases from J, the junction contained 7 bases not matched to a gene. CDR1 is SGHDT, CDR2 YYEEEE, per germline. Written as DNA, the CDR3 is TGTGCCAGCAGCATAAGACAGGGGATGGAGACCCAGTACTTC. This encodes CASSIRQGMETQYF.

This clone was seen only a few times. The V and J genes are TRBV5-4 and TRBJ2-3, with TRBD2 matching over 13 bases. CDR1 SGHNT and CDR2 YYREEE come from the germline V gene (reference sequence). CDR3 length: 16 residues. V shed 4 bases, J shed 2 bases, and the junction held 4 bases outside the gene matches. Here the CDR3 DNA reads TGTGCCAGCAGCCGAGGGACTAGCGGGACCACAGATACGCAGTATTTT. It is translated as CASSRGTSGTTDTQYF.

This chain connects TRBV19 to TRBJ1-1; TRBD1 agrees at 7 bases. This CDR3 is built from 17 residues. The trim removed 5 bases at V and 3 bases at J, leaving 15 bases unmatched. CDR1 is LNHDA and CDR2 is SQIVND in the germline V gene (reference sequence). The chain's CDR3 is CASSVGTAEGYYTEAFF. CDR3 nucleotide sequence: TGTGCCAGTAGTGTTGGGACAGCCGAAGGGTACTACACTGAAGCTTTCTTT.

The chain employs TRBV11-2 and TRBJ2-3; D is ambiguous. Germline V CDR1 and CDR2: SGHAT, FQNNGV. CDR3 length: 16 residues. Trimming left V 1 base short and J 0 bases short, with 11 bases between. Here the CDR3 reads CASSLGAAVSTDTQYF. The DNA of the CDR3 is TGTGCCAGCAGCTTAGGCGCGGCAGTAAGCACAGATACGCAGTATTTT.

V and J are TRBV5-1 and TRBJ2-1; 10 nucleotides align to TRBD2. Germline loops: CDR1 SGHRS, CDR2 YFSETQ. The CDR3 length is 17 residues. The trim removed 2 bases at V and 7 bases at J, leaving 12 bases unmatched. In DNA, the CDR3 is TGCGCCAGCAGCTTAACCGTTCGGACTAGCGGATGGAATGAGCAGTTCTTC. Protein product: CASSLTVRTSGWNEQFF.

This rearrangement joins TRBV7-6 to TRBJ2-2; D call uncertain. CDR1 and CDR2 (germline): SGHVS, FNYEAQ. V dropped 7 bases and J dropped 6 bases, with 12 bases sitting between them. The CDR3 runs 13 residues. CDR3 loop: CASTVGRPGELFF. As DNA, the CDR3 is TGTGCCAGCACCGTCGGACGGCCCGGGGAGCTGTTTTTT.

The chain links TRBV11-2 to TRBJ2-1; no clear D. The V gene lost 5 bases and the J gene lost 5 bases, with 13 bases spanning the gap. In germline, CDR1 is SGHAT, CDR2 FQNNGV. The length of the CDR3 is 14 residues. The CDR3 protein is CASSKWTVDNEQFF. The CDR3 nucleotides are TGTGCCAGCAGCAAATGGACGGTTGACAATGAGCAGTTCTTC.

The sample holds a few counts of this clone. The chain recombines TRBV10-3 with TRBJ2-3; the match to TRBD2 covers 8 bases. Germline CDR1 and CDR2: ENHRY and SYGVKD. The CDR3 is made up of 15 amino acids. The V and J ends lost 6 bases and 1 base, in that order; junction bases with no gene match: 6. The CDR3 reads CAIRGAGVGTDTQYF. CDR3 sequence (DNA): TGTGCCATCAGGGGAGCGGGAGTTGGCACAGATACGCAGTATTTT.

This clone was found once. The chain couples TRBV28 to TRBJ1-5; D is undetermined. This CDR3 has 16 residues. Germline V gene sequence: CDR1 MDHEN, CDR2 SYDVKM. V dropped 10 bases and J dropped 0 bases, with 19 bases sitting between them. The DNA for the CDR3 is TGTGCCACTGACAAACGAAGTTGGTATAGCAATCAGCCCCAGCATTTT. Translation gives CATDKRSWYSNQPQHF.

The V call is TRBV7-2, the J call TRBJ2-7; D is ambiguous. Germline values: CDR1 SGHTA, CDR2 FQGNSA. The CDR3 sequence is 12 residues long. V gave up 8 bases and J gave up 5 bases, with 13 bases separating them. The CDR3 sequence is CASGVYGDEQYF. CDR3 nucleotide sequence: TGTGCCAGCGGTGTATATGGGGACGAGCAGTACTTC. Based on the CDR3 plus reference TRBV7-2 and TRBJ2-7, the full variable domain is GAGVSQSPSNKVTEKGKDVELRCDPISGHTALYWYRQSLGQGLEFLIYFQGNSAPDKSGLPSDRFSAERTGGSVSTLTIQRTQQEDSAVYLCASGVYGDEQYFGPGTRLTVT.

This clone occurred a few times. The genes are TRBV5-4 and TRBJ2-1; 14 bases are shared with TRBD2. The CDR3 spans 18 residues. V trimming: 4 bases; J trimming: 8 bases; junction bases outside the gene matches: 14. CDR1 SGHNT and CDR2 YYREEE come from the germline V gene (reference sequence). CDR3 nucleotides: TGTGCCAGCAGCCAAGGGACTAGCGGGAGTGGAGGGTTGGATGAGCAGTTCTTC. It specifies CASSQGTSGSGGLDEQFF.

The gene calls are TRBV5-6 and TRBJ1-4; D may be TRBD1 (5 bases). The CDR3 runs to 16 residues. Germline V gene sequence: CDR1 SGHDT, CDR2 YYEEEE. V dropped 0 bases and J dropped 8 bases, with 17 bases sitting between them. The CDR3 loop is CASSLAGAALEEKLFF. CDR3 bases: TGTGCCAGCAGCTTGGCCGGGGCCGCCTTGGAGGAAAAACTGTTTTTT.

V usage is TRBV4-1 and J usage is TRBJ1-1; D is possibly TRBD1 (5 bases). Germline lookup yields CDR1 MGHRA and CDR2 YSYEKL. The V gene lost 1 base and the J gene lost 1 base, with 16 bases spanning the gap. CDR3 length: 17 residues. The CDR3 nucleotides read TGCGCCAGCAGCCAAGGTCCACCCCCTGGGGCGAACACTGAAGCTTTCTTT. Protein sequence: CASSQGPPPGANTEAFF.

This clone was recorded many times. The V gene is TRBV2, the J gene TRBJ2-4; a weak D match, TRBD2 (6 bases). The CDR3 runs 12 residues. Germline V gene lookup returns CDR1 SNHLY and CDR2 FYNNEI. Trimming cost V 7 bases and J 6 bases, with 10 bases left between them. CDR3 sequence: CASNGGTNIQYF. As DNA, the CDR3 is TGTGCCAGCAACGGCGGGACAAACATTCAGTACTTC.

This clone was counted between two and nine times. The rearrangement joins TRBV14 to TRBJ2-3, with 11 bases fitting TRBD2. The CDR3 extends over 17 amino acids. The ends lost 4 bases at V and 5 bases at J; junction bases unmatched: 11. Germline CDR1 reads SGHDN; CDR2 reads FVKESK. CDR3 sequence: CASSPYRTSGHGDTQYF. The CDR3 nucleotides read TGTGCCAGCAGCCCATACCGGACTAGCGGGCATGGAGATACGCAGTATTTT.

A single count supports this clone. The chain uses TRBV18 and TRBJ2-5, with TRBD2 matching over 11 bases. V shed 5 bases, J shed 5 bases, and the junction held 10 bases outside the gene matches. CDR1 is KGHSH, CDR2 LQKENI, per germline. The CDR3 totals 16 residues. In nucleotides, the CDR3 is TGTGCCAGCTCAACCATCCTAGCGGGAGGACTTGAGACCCAGTACTTC. It is translated as CASSTILAGGLETQYF.